This record looks at one T cell receptor beta chain sequence and its context. Its antigen is still unknown. No much larger clone exists at a distance of one base, and base qualities are not known. The germline V gene encodes CDR1 SGHTA and CDR2 FQGNSA. The CDR3 starts with the cysteine, ends with the phenylalanine, and has 14 residues. Only the CDR3 part of the read is kept: 42 bases, read in frame from the first base. These data come from a study of blood T cells in healthy people across ages (dated by TCRdb to the mid-2010s). Study-wide context: In model experiments, roughly one uniquely barcoded TCR beta cDNA molecule per two T cells was captured by template switching. To track age-related changes in TCR beta repertoire diversity, the study relied on deep sequencing normalized with unique cDNA molecular identifiers. Donors were grouped into four age groups: young (average roughly 15 years), middle-aged (roughly 40), aged (roughly 67) and long-lived (roughly 80). Donors of different ages were randomly distributed across sequencing lanes to avoid experimental bias. Two additional independent replicas of 1 million unique cDNA reads from the same blood draw were analyzed for two donors (one aged 18 to 30 and one aged 80 or older).

Receptors were amplified or captured by 5' RACE. TCRdb lists the instrument as Illumina HiSeq 2500. A second roughly 7 to 11 cycle PCR used a sample-barcoded 5' primer and a J-beta primer mix. A unique molecular identifier was introduced onto each TCR beta cDNA molecule by a template-switch 5' adaptor carrying 12 random nucleotides. At least 2.5 million CDR3-containing paired-end reads were obtained from each sample. All of the RNA was converted into first-strand cDNA using the Mint cDNA synthesis kit, with a TRBC-specific oligonucleotide serving as the primer. All cDNA was treated with uracil-DNA glycosylase and then went through a first 18-cycle PCR with the universal primers M1SS and BC2_uni_R. The published analysis was carried out like this. For normalization, 1 million high-quality reads were randomly selected from each sample, with every read carrying a distinct molecular identifier. Instead of being binned into consensus sequences, reads that shared molecular identifiers were thrown out. MiTCR, with a Q25 quality threshold and the strictest error-elimination algorithm, was used for CDR3 identification, clonotype clustering and error correction. A nonparametric unseen species model with Euler transformation was used to estimate a lower bound on total TCR beta diversity. Through fastp at Q25 and MiXCR, TCRdb rebuilt clones from the public reads, retaining in-frame beta chains. Entries that share a CDR3 protein sequence are merged under the most common genes and DNA. V and J calls and clone size were set by TCRdb, not the authors. In all, the sample holds about 1.5 million distinct CDR3 sequences, and about 45% of those were seen once. Of the sample, just over 4% is held by the ten largest clones.

The investigation overall reported the following: Compared with the aged group, the long-lived group had more naive CD4+ T cells, fewer expanded clones and increased TCR diversity, suggesting age selection. Total diversity estimates from one million sequenced T cells were considered lower bounds and underestimates. Because profiling used bulk unsorted PBMCs, naive and antigen-experienced compartments could not be compared conclusively. A strong correlation was found between observed TCR beta diversity and the percentage of naive T cells measured by flow cytometry. Donor CMV infection status was unknown, potentially confounding age-related changes in expanded clonotypes. Observed TCR beta diversity per million T cells fell roughly linearly with age, and a significant reduction was already apparent by age roughly 40.

Systemically healthy Caucasian individuals from Russia, around 39 in total and aged about 6 to 90 years, were included as donors. Around 10 milliliters of peripheral blood were drawn from each donor into EDTA-treated Vacutainer tubes. PBMCs were isolated by Ficoll-Paque density-gradient centrifugation, with at least 6 million obtained per sample. Trizol reagent was used to extract total RNA from the PBMCs, yielding at least 6 micrograms per sample. For every donor, an aliquot of PBMCs went through flow cytometry to measure the percentages of naive CD45RAhigh/CD27high T cells. Recombination joined TRBV7-2 with TRBJ2-5, with TRBD1 tentatively as D gene (5 bases match). The better agreement between TRBJ2-7 and the DNA end casts doubt on the J call. This TCR came from a woman under 30 in good health. The sample was blood. The nucleotide sequence reads TGTGCCAGCAGCCCGCAGACAGAGAACTACGAGCAGTACTTC. Its protein reads: CASSPQTENYEQYF.